Reported below is one TCR beta chain. Its antigen is still unknown. Expressed TCRB transcripts were sequenced because the entire RNA isolate underwent reverse transcription. Using immunoSEQ multiplex PCR, the repertoire was profiled, and TCRdb retains in-frame clones only, with some absent. The sample includes 600,000 to 700,000 clones, around an eighth seen only once; the top ten take around 0.12%. The data belong to a study of beta chain features in type 1 diabetes. The wider study: Cells sorted and examined across all samples totaled approximately 100,000,000. Study-wide results and limits: Among all four CD4+ subsets, Type 1 diabetes patients had TCRB CDR3s that were moderately but significantly shorter.

After removal of 4 bases from V and 1 base from J, the junction contained 6 bases not matched to a gene. CDR1 and CDR2 (germline): KGHSH, LQKENI. The CDR3 is 16 residues long. This receptor was identified in a man under 40 with type 1 diabetes. V usage is TRBV18 and J usage is TRBJ2-3; 9 positions agree with TRBD1. Source material: naive CD4+ T cells from blood. For the CDR3, the DNA is TGTGCCAGCTCACTACAGGGGGCTGAGGGCACAGATACGCAGTATTTT. Its protein product is CASSLQGAEGTDTQYF. The variable domain in full, completed from reference TRBV18 and TRBJ2-3, reads NAGVMQNPRHLVRRRGQEARLRCSPMKGHSHVYWYRQLPEEGLKFMVYLQKENIIDESGMPKERFSAEFPKEGPSILRIQQVVRGDSAAYFCASSLQGAEGTDTQYFGPGTRLTVL.